This T cell receptor beta chain was captured in a study of cytomegalovirus exposure and HLA in healthy donors. The method was immunoSEQ multiplex PCR; TCRdb's version includes in-frame clones alone and lacks a portion of them. The data show hundreds of thousands of clones, roughly 85% seen once. With 6 bases clipped from V and 7 bases from J, the junction kept 5 bases outside the gene matches. In germline, CDR1 is SQVTM, CDR2 ANQGSEA. The CDR3 has 11 residues. The chain uses TRBV29-1 and TRBJ1-2; TRBD1 agrees at 7 bases. The source material was PBMCs. The sequence derives from a woman aged 18 to 35 in good health and CMV-seronegative. CDR3 sequence (DNA): TGCAGCGTCGGACAGGATGGTGGCTACACCTTC. Translating it yields CSVGQDGGYTF.